One and the same sample provided the 27 T cell receptor beta chains below, sequenced in a study of blood T cell repertoires in COVID-19. Sequencing was performed with immunoSEQ multiplex PCR; in TCRdb, only in-frame clones are kept and a portion is missing. The sample has approximately 140,000 clones; around nine tenths are singletons. The sample consisted of peripheral blood. These receptors were taken from a woman aged 40 to 55 with acute or convalescent COVID-19.

The chain uses TRBV30 and TRBJ2-7; no reliable D call. The CDR3 has 14 amino acids. Trimming removed 2 bases from V and 0 bases from J, with 11 bases in between. The germline CDR1 and CDR2 sequences are GTSNPN and SVGIG (reference sequence). CDR3 sequence: CAWSLHSISYEQYF. The CDR3, as DNA: TGTGCCTGGAGTCTCCACTCGATCTCCTACGAGCAGTACTTC.

This clone was counted once. The rearrangement links TRBV7-2 to TRBJ2-3; D ambiguous. Germline loops: CDR1 SGHTA, CDR2 FQGNSA. The CDR3 is 15 residues long. Deletions cut 0 bases from V and 0 bases from J, with 7 bases between. This CDR3 is CASSLAAISTDTQYF. Written as DNA, the CDR3 is TGTGCCAGCAGCTTAGCGGCAATCAGCACAGATACGCAGTATTTT.

The V and J genes are TRBV4-2 and TRBJ1-1; D gene unclear. The CDR3 is 18 amino acids. V dropped 4 bases and J dropped 1 base, with 22 bases sitting between them. The V gene's germline CDR1 is LGHNA and CDR2 YNFKEQ. The CDR3 loop reads CASSPLNRLEGQNTEAFF. DNA for the CDR3: TGTGCCAGCAGCCCGTTAAATCGGTTAGAGGGTCAGAACACTGAAGCTTTCTTT.

This clone was recorded a few times. The CDR3 region has the DNA TGTGCCAGCAGCGATGGACTAGCTGGCAATGAGCAGTTCTTC. Its translation: CASSDGLAGNEQFF. The gene calls are TRBV7-9 and TRBJ2-1, with TRBD2 matching 8 bases. Germline-derived CDR1 and CDR2 are SEHNR and FQNEAQ (reference sequence). V shed 5 bases, J shed 6 bases, and the junction held 6 bases outside the gene matches. The CDR3 loop spans 14 amino acids.

The V call is TRBV7-2, the J call TRBJ2-2, with unresolved D. Trimming removed 0 bases at V and 0 bases at J, with 8 bases between. Germline V CDR1 and CDR2: SGHTA, FQGNSA. The CDR3 contains 16 residues. The CDR3, as DNA: TGTGCCAGCAGCTTAGCGGCGACAACGAACACCGGGGAGCTGTTTTTT. Protein product: CASSLAATTNTGELFF. Looking up the rest from reference TRBV7-2 and TRBJ2-2 gives the full variable domain: GAGVSQSPSNKVTEKGKDVELRCDPISGHTALYWYRQSLGQGLEFLIYFQGNSAPDKSGLPSDRFSAERTGGSVSTLTIQRTQQEDSAVYLCASSLAATTNTGELFFGEGSRLTVL.

J is TRBJ1-1 and V is TRBV28, with 8 bases matching TRBD1. The ends lost 6 bases at V and 10 bases at J; junction bases unmatched: 13. The CDR3 sequence is 14 residues long. Germline lookup yields CDR1 MDHEN and CDR2 SYDVKM. The CDR3 region has the DNA TGTGCCAGCAGCCTAAGCGGACAGGGCATAGGAGCTTTCTTT. Translated: CASSLSGQGIGAFF.

This chain connects TRBV7-9 to TRBJ1-1, with 7 positions matching TRBD1. This CDR3 has 16 residues. Germline V lookup: CDR1 SEHNR, CDR2 FQNEAQ (reference sequence). V lost 1 base to trimming and J lost 3 bases; unmatched junction nucleotides: 8. CDR3 residues: CASSLVDRPVDTEAFF. The CDR3 DNA sequence: TGTGCCAGCAGCTTAGTGGACAGGCCGGTTGACACTGAAGCTTTCTTT.

The chain combines TRBV6-4 with TRBJ2-3, with a weak D call TRBD2 (6 bases). From germline, CDR1 is MRHNA and CDR2 SNTAGT. Trimming took 0 bases from V and 9 from J, leaving 10 bases between them. The CDR3 covers 13 residues. CDR3 nucleotides: TGTGCCAGCAGTGACTCGACGGGACTCACGCAGTATTTT. As protein: CASSDSTGLTQYF.

The chain is built from TRBV30 and TRBJ1-4; 7 bases align to TRBD1. Germline V gene sequence: CDR1 GTSNPN, CDR2 SVGIG (reference sequence). This CDR3 spans 16 amino acids. Trimming at V came to 3 bases and at J to 5 bases, leaving 12 bases not matched to a gene. The CDR3 protein is CAWSPTTTGRNEKLFF. The CDR3 DNA sequence: TGTGCCTGGAGCCCCACGACGACAGGGCGAAATGAAAAACTGTTTTTT.

Concerning this clone: The identical CDR3 is also encoded by other nucleotide sequences in the sample. The chain joins TRBV5-1 to TRBJ1-1, with 8 nucleotides matching TRBD1. Germline assignment: CDR1 SGHRS and CDR2 YFSETQ. V trimming: 4 bases; J trimming: 1 base; junction bases outside the gene matches: 3. This CDR3 contains 14 residues. CDR3: CASSLTGGNTEAFF. For the CDR3, the DNA is TGCGCCAGCAGCCTAACAGGGGGGAACACTGAAGCTTTCTTT.

V gene TRBV2 combines with J gene TRBJ1-5; D is ambiguous. Germline V gene sequence: CDR1 SNHLY, CDR2 FYNNEI. Trimming cost V 6 bases and J 3 bases, with 12 bases left between them. The CDR3 has 14 residues. CDR3 protein: CASRRGQFNQPQHF. The CDR3 coding sequence is TGTGCCAGCAGGCGCGGCCAGTTCAATCAGCCCCAGCATTTT.

The chain has TRBV6-6 and TRBJ1-4; 7 positions agree with TRBD1. Germline V CDR1 and CDR2: MNHNY, SVGAGI (reference sequence). The V segment lost 0 bases and the J segment 4 bases; nucleotides outside the gene matches: 2. The CDR3 length is 15 residues. In DNA, the CDR3 is TGTGCCAGCAGTTACTCGGGACAGCTTAATGAAAAACTGTTTTTT. Translation: CASSYSGQLNEKLFF.

The V and J genes are TRBV5-1 and TRBJ2-7; 7 bases are a match to TRBD2. With V trimmed by 1 base and J by 3 bases, 1 base remained unmatched. Germline V gene data show CDR1 as SGHRS and CDR2 as YFSETQ. The CDR3 consists of 13 residues. The CDR3 DNA reads TGCGCCAGCAGCTTGTGGGAGGGCTACGAGCAGTACTTC. This translates into CASSLWEGYEQYF.

The rearrangement links TRBV2 to TRBJ1-2, with D maybe TRBD1 (6 bases). V dropped 5 bases and J dropped 6 bases, with 16 bases sitting between them. The CDR3 totals 14 residues. Germline-derived CDR1 and CDR2 are SNHLY and FYNNEI. The CDR3 reads CASSIIGGKNGYTF. As DNA, the CDR3 is TGTGCCAGCAGTATCATAGGGGGAAAGAATGGCTACACCTTC.

CDR3 nucleotide sequence: TGTGCCAGCAGCTTTACCCCCCCCGAGGGCTACACCTTC. Translated, it gives CASSFTPPEGYTF. The chain employs TRBV5-5 and TRBJ1-2; D unresolved. Germline V gene sequence: CDR1 SGHKS, CDR2 YYEKEE (reference sequence). The CDR3 is 13 amino acids. V was clipped by 2 bases and J by 8 bases, with 13 bases between them. Filled out from reference TRBV5-5 and TRBJ1-2, the complete variable domain reads DAGVTQSPTHLIKTRGQQVTLRCSPISGHKSVSWYQQVLGQGPQFIFQYYEKEERGRGNFPDRFSARQFPNYSSELNVNALLLGDSALYLCASSFTPPEGYTFGSGTRLTVV.

The rearrangement joins TRBV9 to TRBJ2-1; D possibly corresponds to TRBD2 (6 bases). The germline gives CDR1 SGDLS, CDR2 YYNGEE. Trimming took 0 bases from V and 2 from J, leaving 9 bases between them. This CDR3 contains 15 residues. In DNA form, the CDR3 reads TGTGCCAGCAGCGTAGGGCTAGCGACCTACAATGAGCAGTTCTTC. Protein: CASSVGLATYNEQFF.

This chain connects TRBV4-3 to TRBJ2-2, with 7 positions matching TRBD2. The CDR3 has 15 amino acids. V shed 4 bases and J 5 bases; nucleotides not matched to a gene: 7. Germline assignment: CDR1 LGHNA and CDR2 YSLEER. CDR3 bases: TGCGCCAGCAGCCGCTCCCGGGGGGAGACCGGGGAGCTGTTTTTT. It specifies CASSRSRGETGELFF.

This sequence joins TRBV3-1 (or the pseudogene TRBV3-2) and TRBJ1-1; D call uncertain. There are 14 residues in the CDR3. CDR1 LGHDT and CDR2 YNNKEL come from the germline V gene (reference sequence). V shed 1 base and J shed 2 bases, with 8 bases lying between them. The CDR3 DNA is TGTGCCAGCAGCCAAGGCCTACTCAACACTGAAGCTTTCTTT. Translating it yields CASSQGLLNTEAFF.

The rearrangement links TRBV5-1 to TRBJ2-1; D is ambiguous. The CDR3 runs to 11 residues. Germline CDR1 SGHRS, CDR2 YFSETQ. V lost 2 bases, J lost 11 bases, and 8 bases lay in between. CDR3 coding DNA: TGCGCCAGCAGCTTCGCAGAACAGCAGTTCTTC. This translates into CASSFAEQQFF.

The gene calls are TRBV4-1 and TRBJ2-3; D remains ambiguous. The germline gives CDR1 MGHRA, CDR2 YSYEKL. The CDR3 is 16 amino acids. V lost 1 base to trimming and J lost 2 bases, with 13 bases between them. Here the CDR3 reads CASSQVPAGITDTQYF. The DNA of the CDR3 is TGCGCCAGCAGCCAAGTTCCGGCAGGAATCACAGATACGCAGTATTTT.

Concerning this clone: This CDR3 is also generated by other DNA sequences in the sample. The chain links TRBV7-2 to TRBJ1-2, with 8 bases matching TRBD1. From germline, CDR1 is SGHTA and CDR2 FQGNSA. This CDR3 comprises 13 residues. Trimming removed 4 bases from V and 5 bases from J; junction bases left unmatched: 3. As DNA, the CDR3 is TGTGCCAGCAGCTCGGACAGGGAGTATGGCTACACCTTC. Its protein product is CASSSDREYGYTF.

The rearrangement uses TRBV15 and TRBJ1-6; D might be TRBD1 (6 bases). This CDR3 has 13 amino acids. Germline CDR1 and CDR2: LNHNV and YYDKDF (reference sequence). V gave up 8 bases and J gave up 10 bases, with 15 bases separating them. The CDR3 DNA sequence: TGTGCCACCGCCTGGGGGCTGGAGTCACCCCTCCACTTT. This gives the protein CATAWGLESPLHF.

The chain recombines TRBV7-3 with TRBJ2-2; D possibly corresponds to TRBD2 (5 bases). Germline V gives CDR1 SGHTA, CDR2 FQGTGA. This CDR3 spans 16 amino acids. V was trimmed by 5 bases and J by 3 bases, leaving 16 bases between them. CDR3 nucleotides: TGTGCCAGCAGCCCCCGACTCTCGAGGGACACCGGGGAGCTGTTTTTT. This sequence encodes CASSPRLSRDTGELFF.

V is TRBV6-5 and J is TRBJ2-1; 7 bases agree with TRBD1. Germline lookup yields CDR1 MNHEY and CDR2 SVGAGI. This CDR3 contains 14 residues. With 6 bases clipped from V and 6 bases from J, the junction kept 8 bases outside the gene matches. As DNA, the CDR3 is TGTGCCAGCAGCACAGGGGCAGAAGGCAATGAGCAGTTCTTC. Protein sequence: CASSTGAEGNEQFF.

This chain uses TRBV7-8 with TRBJ2-7; D may be TRBD2 (6 bases). Germline CDR1 SGHVS, CDR2 FQNEAQ. Trimming left V 3 bases short and J 3 bases short, with 9 bases between. There are 13 residues in the CDR3. For the CDR3, the DNA is TGTGCCAGCAGCTTCCTAGCGAACTACGAGCAGTACTTC. Translated, it gives CASSFLANYEQYF.

This clone occurred once. The gene calls are TRBV5-1 and TRBJ1-2; tentatively, D is TRBD1 (6 bases). This CDR3 comprises 14 residues. Trimming cost V 1 base and J 2 bases, with 9 bases left between them. Germline CDR1 is SGHRS and CDR2 is YFSETQ. CDR3 in DNA: TGCGCCAGCAGCTTGACAGGGATCAACTATGGCTACACCTTC. Translating it yields CASSLTGINYGYTF.

This chain uses TRBV18 with TRBJ1-4; D is uncertain. This CDR3 has 13 amino acids. Trimming took 4 bases from V and 5 from J, leaving 8 bases between them. Germline CDR1 is KGHSH and CDR2 is LQKENI. The CDR3 is CASSLRLNEKLFF. The CDR3 coding sequence is TGTGCCAGCTCACTCCGTTTAAATGAAAAACTGTTTTTT. Supplemented by reference TRBV18 and TRBJ1-4, the full variable domain reads NAGVMQNPRHLVRRRGQEARLRCSPMKGHSHVYWYRQLPEEGLKFMVYLQKENIIDESGMPKERFSAEFPKEGPSILRIQQVVRGDSAAYFCASSLRLNEKLFFGSGTQLSVL.